The following is a TCR beta chain sequence with its context. Its antigen is unknown. 13 Jbeta primers and 60 Vbeta primers were used for the PCR. As originally analysed: A later analysis tallied approximately 80 million unique TCR beta chains, 9 million to 12 million of them shared. Only in-frame clones appear in the TCRdb table, and some are missing; sequencing was by immunoSEQ multiplex PCR. V, J and clone size reflect that table, while D and trimming were determined from the DNA. This table holds about 120,000 clones, approximately 84% found once. This sample was taken from a study of cytomegalovirus exposure and HLA in healthy donors. Study details: Ancestry clustering placed roughly 86% of some 400 genotyped donors in the Caucasian-associated cluster. Whole-study findings and limits: Later analysis revealed greater clonal expansion in HLA-associated TCR beta chains than in equally common others. In most subjects, TCR beta sequences reportedly gave accurate predictions of HLA-A and HLA-B alleles.

The CDR3 has 14 amino acids. Germline-derived CDR1 and CDR2 are KGHSH and LQKENI. V shed 4 bases and J 2 bases; nucleotides not matched to a gene: 4. The chain couples TRBV18 to TRBJ2-7, with 8 bases that match TRBD1. The source of this sequence is a man aged 45-60 years in good health and CMV-seronegative. Sequenced input: PBMCs. The CDR3 DNA follows: TGTGCCAGCTCACAGGACAGGGAGGCCTACGAGCAGTACTTC. Translation gives CASSQDREAYEQYF.